These 22 T cell receptor beta chains originate from one sample sequenced in a study of blood T cells in healthy people across ages. Then a second PCR, running about 6 to 12 cycles, was carried out with a sample-barcoded 5' primer and a J-beta primer mix. TCRdb reprocessed the 5' RACE reads with MiXCR, giving one entry per CDR3 protein. Here the sample spans approximately 800,000 distinct CDR3 sequences, 25% to 30% being singletons. The same data also contributed to another study, on T cells of mothers and their children.

The sample comprised blood. All receptors come from a boy aged 5 to 17 in good health.

There are a few counts of this clonotype. The rearrangement joins TRBV5-1 to TRBJ2-7; D is possibly TRBD1 (6 bases). Between the trimmed V and J ends, which lost 0 bases and 6 bases, there was a span of 13 bases. CDR3 size: 14 residues. Germline values: CDR1 SGHRS, CDR2 YFSETQ. This chain's CDR3 is CASSLGRGPSEQYF. CDR3 bases: TGCGCCAGCAGCTTGGGCAGGGGTCCAAGCGAGCAGTACTTC.

About this clonotype: A read error may account for a junction end that differs from germline. CDR3 sequence: CASSYSSGNAIYF. In DNA form, the CDR3 reads TGTGCCAGCAGTTACAGCTCTGGAAACGCCATATATTTT. The chain has TRBV6-5 and TRBJ1-3; D is unclear. Germline V CDR1 and CDR2: MNHEY, SVGAGI. The CDR3 runs 13 residues.

The chain links TRBV12-3 or TRBV12-4 to TRBJ2-5, with TRBD1 as a possible D gene (7 bases). The CDR3 extends over 14 amino acids. Trimming removed 7 bases from V and 2 bases from J, with 14 bases in between. The CDR3 coding sequence is TGTGCCAGCACCGGGGGACAGCGACAAGAGACCCAGTACTTC. Protein product: CASTGGQRQETQYF.

The chain recombines TRBV10-3 with TRBJ1-1, with TRBD1 matching over 10 bases. This CDR3 is built from 13 residues. With V trimmed by 6 bases and J by 4 bases, 2 bases remained unmatched. Germline CDR1 reads ENHRY; CDR2 reads SYGVKD. CDR3 coding DNA: TGTGCCATCAGAGGGGACAGGGGCACTGAAGCTTTCTTT. Protein: CAIRGDRGTEAFF.

The rearrangement joins TRBV25-1 to TRBJ1-4; D is unclear. CDR1 MGHDK and CDR2 SYGVNS come from the germline V gene. The CDR3 runs 13 residues. Trimming cost V 6 bases and J 5 bases, with 10 bases left between them. The chain's CDR3 is CASSGRKNEKLFF. CDR3 bases: TGTGCCAGCAGCGGGCGAAAGAATGAAAAACTGTTTTTT.

The rearrangement links TRBV27 to TRBJ2-1, with 10 bases lining up with TRBD2. This CDR3 has 18 residues. J was trimmed by 0 bases and V by 4 bases; bases with no gene match: 9. Germline V gene data show CDR1 as MNHEY and CDR2 as SMNVEV (reference sequence). The CDR3: CASSSIAGGGRSYNEQFF. The CDR3 DNA reads as TGTGCCAGCAGTTCAATAGCGGGGGGCGGGCGCTCCTACAATGAGCAGTTCTTC.

This chain uses TRBV7-2 with TRBJ1-2; TRBD1 aligns across 7 bases. The CDR3 spans 13 residues. CDR1 is SGHTA, CDR2 FQGNSA, per germline. Losses at the gene ends were 6 bases for V and 13 bases for J; bases not matched to a gene: 14. Here the CDR3 reads CASSSTSATGFTF. The CDR3 coding sequence is TGTGCCAGCAGTTCGACTTCCGCGACAGGGTTCACCTTC.

A single count supports this clonotype. CDR3 protein: CASSLMSGSYEQYF. The CDR3 DNA reads as TGTGCCAGCAGCTTAATGAGTGGCTCCTACGAGCAGTACTTC. The chain uses TRBV11-2 and TRBJ2-7, with D uncertain. Trimming stripped 2 bases from V and 0 bases from J, with 8 bases between. There are 14 residues in the CDR3. Germline V lookup: CDR1 SGHAT, CDR2 FQNNGV.

This clonotype was detected only a few times. The CDR3 is CASNPGTSPRETQYF. The DNA of the CDR3 is TGTGCCAGCAACCCCGGGACTAGCCCCCGTGAGACCCAGTACTTC. V gene TRBV3-1 combines with J gene TRBJ2-1; TRBD2 matches 9 bases. With the DNA end fitting TRBJ2-5 better, the J assignment may be wrong. This CDR3 is 15 amino acids long. The germline CDR1 and CDR2 sequences are LGHDT and YNNKEL (reference sequence).

This clonotype was detected only a few times. The chain recombines TRBV30 with TRBJ2-5; D ambiguous. The tail of the sequence fits TRBJ2-7 better, so the J call may be wrong. The CDR3 consists of 11 residues. Germline CDR1 reads GTSNPN; CDR2 reads SVGIG (reference sequence). CDR3 nucleotides: TGTGCCTGGAGTGTAAACTACGAGCAGTACTTC. This translates into CAWSVNYEQYF.

The chain joins TRBV18 to TRBJ2-2; TRBD2 matches 8 bases. After removal of 3 bases from V and 2 bases from J, the junction contained 5 bases not matched to a gene. The CDR3 spans 16 residues. Germline lookup yields CDR1 KGHSH and CDR2 LQKENI. CDR3: CASSPRSGGNTGELFF. CDR3 bases: TGTGCCAGCTCACCGAGGAGCGGGGGAAACACCGGGGAGCTGTTTTTT.

This clonotype came up a few times. As DNA, the CDR3 is TGTGCCAGCTCGGGACAGGGTCGACAGACCCAGTACTTC. Translating it yields CASSGQGRQTQYF. The J gene is TRBJ2-5, the V gene TRBV6-5; 9 bases fit TRBD1. The CDR3 sequence is 13 residues long. Per the germline V gene, CDR1 is MNHEY and CDR2 is SVGAGI. The V and J ends lost 8 bases and 6 bases, in that order; junction bases with no gene match: 7.

This clonotype was picked up one time. This is likely a read error, given that the CDR3 carries no conserved phenylalanine or tryptophan at its end. The chain carries TRBV12-3 or TRBV12-4 and TRBJ1-6; D possibly corresponds to TRBD1 (5 bases). The CDR3 totals 15 residues. Trimming removed 2 bases at V and 10 bases at J, with 15 bases between. CDR3 nucleotides: TGTGCCAGCAGTTTAAGGCAGGACGGGGCGTCACCCCTCCACTCT. Protein product: CASSLRQDGASPLHS.

V and J are TRBV6-6 and TRBJ2-3, with D unresolved. The V and J ends lost 0 bases and 3 bases respectively, with 13 bases between them. From germline, CDR1 is MNHNY and CDR2 SVGAGI (reference sequence). This CDR3 region has 16 residues. The CDR3 sequence: CASSYSNPSVTDTQYF. CDR3 bases: TGTGCCAGCAGTTACTCGAACCCGTCCGTGACAGATACGCAGTATTTT.

This chain connects TRBV6-2 or TRBV6-3 to TRBJ2-5; D remains unclear. The J call is uncertain, as TRBJ2-1 better fits the DNA end. The germline gives CDR1 MNHEY, CDR2 SVGEGT. The CDR3 spans 12 residues. The CDR3 loop reads CASSTRVDEQFF. CDR3 DNA sequence: TGTGCCAGCAGTACCCGGGTTGATGAGCAGTTCTTC.

The V and J genes are TRBV12-3 or TRBV12-4 and TRBJ2-5, with D perhaps matching TRBD2 (6 bases). V lost 6 bases, J lost 0 bases, and 11 bases lay in between. This CDR3 region has 14 residues. The CDR3 DNA is TGTGCCAGCAGGGGGAGACTAGACCAAGAGACCCAGTACTTC. Translating gives CASRGRLDQETQYF.

This clonotype appeared a few times. The rearrangement links TRBV4-1 to TRBJ2-5; no reliable D call. The assigned J gene may be wrong: the sequence end matches TRBJ2-1 better. CDR3 length: 13 amino acids. From germline, CDR1 is MGHRA and CDR2 YSYEKL. The CDR3 is CASSQRGYNEQFF. The CDR3, as DNA: TGCGCCAGCAGCCAGCGAGGCTACAATGAGCAGTTCTTC.

This clonotype was observed a handful of times. The chain is built from TRBV10-3 and TRBJ2-2; 9 nucleotides line up with TRBD1. The V gene's germline CDR1 is ENHRY and CDR2 SYGVKD. The ends lost 4 bases at V and 3 bases at J; junction bases unmatched: 0. This CDR3 is built from 14 residues. Written as DNA, the CDR3 is TGTGCCATCAGTGGGACAGGGGACACCGGGGAGCTGTTTTTT. Translated: CAISGTGDTGELFF.

This clonotype appeared a few times. The rearrangement uses TRBV12-3 or TRBV12-4 and TRBJ2-5; weak D call: TRBD2 (7 bases). The J call is uncertain, as TRBJ2-1 better fits the DNA end. The CDR3 is 15 amino acids. The DNA of the CDR3 is TGTGCCAGCAGTGGGGCGGGGGCCACCGCCTATGAGCAGTTCTTC. Protein product: CASSGAGATAYEQFF.

This chain links TRBV7-3 with TRBJ2-1; 10 bases map to TRBD2. CDR3 size: 13 residues. With 4 bases clipped from V and 9 bases from J, the junction kept 3 bases outside the gene matches. Germline V gene sequence: CDR1 SGHTA, CDR2 FQGTGA. CDR3 region: CASSSSGGSEQFF. The CDR3 DNA sequence: TGTGCCAGCAGCTCTAGCGGGGGCTCTGAGCAGTTCTTC.

The rearrangement joins TRBV20-1 to TRBJ2-1; TRBD2 might be the D (5 bases). Germline V gene data show CDR1 as DFQATT and CDR2 as SNEGSKA (reference sequence). V gave up 3 bases and J gave up 5 bases, with 14 bases separating them. The CDR3 has 14 residues. The CDR3, as DNA: TGCAGTGCTAGGGCAGGACTGATTGACAATGAGCAGTTCTTC. This codes for CSARAGLIDNEQFF.

J is TRBJ2-5 and V is TRBV28; tentatively, D is TRBD1 or TRBD2 (7 bases each). The DNA end lines up better with TRBJ2-7; the J call may be wrong. The CDR3 spans 16 residues. Germline-derived CDR1 and CDR2 are MDHEN and SYDVKM. The CDR3 DNA reads as TGTGCCAGCAGTTTACCAGGGGAGGGGGCGAGGACCGAGCAGTACTTC. Its protein is CASSLPGEGARTEQYF.